This TCR beta chain was found in a study of OX40 agonist ivuxolimab in advanced cancers. The study, taken as a whole, reports: CD8+ T cells (on average) carried more expanded clones than CD4+ T cells.

V lost 1 base and J lost 7; bases outside the gene matches: 7. The germline V gene encodes CDR1 LNHDA and CDR2 SQIVND (reference sequence). This CDR3 has 16 amino acids. Only in-frame clones appear in the TCRdb table, and some are missing; sequencing was by immunoSEQ multiplex PCR. Of roughly 40,000 clones in the sample, 85% are singletons; the top ten hold around 16%. Peripheral blood came from all dose cohorts at three timepoints. As to this clone: What it binds is not known.

The sequencing here drew on CD4+ or CD8+ T cells sorted from blood, taken in a trial of the OX40 agonist ivuxolimab. The receptor was derived from an adult with an advanced solid tumor such as melanoma, head and neck, liver or kidney cancer. V and J are TRBV19 and TRBJ1-6; 7 bases are a match to TRBD1. CDR3 sequence reads: CASSIVLGQPNSPLHF. For the CDR3, the DNA is TGTGCCAGTAGTATAGTTCTGGGACAGCCCAATTCACCCCTCCACTTT. The full variable domain, its missing parts supplied by reference TRBV19 and TRBJ1-6, is DGGITQSPKYLFRKEGQNVTLSCEQNLNHDAMYWYRQDPGQGLRLIYYSQIVNDFQKGDIAEGYSVSREKKESFPLTVTSAQKNPTAFYLCASSIVLGQPNSPLHFGNGTRLTVT.